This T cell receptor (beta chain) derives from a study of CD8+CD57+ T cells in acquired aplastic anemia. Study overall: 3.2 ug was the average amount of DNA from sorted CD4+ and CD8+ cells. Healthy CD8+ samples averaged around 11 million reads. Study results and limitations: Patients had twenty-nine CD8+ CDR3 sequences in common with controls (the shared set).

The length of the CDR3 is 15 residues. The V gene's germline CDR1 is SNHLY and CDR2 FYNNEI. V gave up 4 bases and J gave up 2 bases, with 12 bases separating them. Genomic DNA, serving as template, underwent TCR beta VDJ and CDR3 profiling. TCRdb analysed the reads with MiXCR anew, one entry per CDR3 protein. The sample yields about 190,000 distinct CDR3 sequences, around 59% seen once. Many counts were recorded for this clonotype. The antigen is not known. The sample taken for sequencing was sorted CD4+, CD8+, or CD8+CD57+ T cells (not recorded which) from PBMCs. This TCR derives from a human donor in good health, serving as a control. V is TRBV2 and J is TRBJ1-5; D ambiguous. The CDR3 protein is CASSASPNGNQPQHF. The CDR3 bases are TGTGCCAGCAGTGCCAGCCCCAATGGCAATCAGCCCCAGCATTTT.